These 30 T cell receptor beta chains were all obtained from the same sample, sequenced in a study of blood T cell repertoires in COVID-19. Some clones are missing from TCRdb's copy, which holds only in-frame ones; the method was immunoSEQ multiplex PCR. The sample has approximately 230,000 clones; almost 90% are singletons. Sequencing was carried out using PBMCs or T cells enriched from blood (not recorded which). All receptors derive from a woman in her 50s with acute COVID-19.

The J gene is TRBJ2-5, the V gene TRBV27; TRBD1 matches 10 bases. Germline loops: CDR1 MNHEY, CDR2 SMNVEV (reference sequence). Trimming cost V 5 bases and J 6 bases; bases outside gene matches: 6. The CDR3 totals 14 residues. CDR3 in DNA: TGTGCCAGCAGTCCGGACAGGGGGGCGAAGACCCAGTACTTC. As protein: CASSPDRGAKTQYF.

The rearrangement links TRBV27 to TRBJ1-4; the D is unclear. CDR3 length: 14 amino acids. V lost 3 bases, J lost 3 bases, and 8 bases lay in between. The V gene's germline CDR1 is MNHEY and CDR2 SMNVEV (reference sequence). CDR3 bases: TGTGCCAGCAGTTTCGTGGGAGCTAATGAAAAACTGTTTTTT. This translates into CASSFVGANEKLFF. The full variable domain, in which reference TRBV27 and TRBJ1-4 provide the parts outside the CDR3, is EAQVTQNPRYLITVTGKKLTVTCSQNMNHEYMSWYRQDPGLGLRQIYYSMNVEVTDKGDVPEGYKVSRKEKRNFPLILESPSPNQTSLYFCASSFVGANEKLFFGSGTQLSVL.

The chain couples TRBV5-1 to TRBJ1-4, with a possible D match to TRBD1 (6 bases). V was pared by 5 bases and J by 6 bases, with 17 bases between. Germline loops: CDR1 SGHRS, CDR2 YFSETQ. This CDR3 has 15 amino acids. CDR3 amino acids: CASRAGGGGDEKLFF. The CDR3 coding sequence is TGCGCCAGCAGGGCGGGTGGGGGCGGCGATGAAAAACTGTTTTTT.

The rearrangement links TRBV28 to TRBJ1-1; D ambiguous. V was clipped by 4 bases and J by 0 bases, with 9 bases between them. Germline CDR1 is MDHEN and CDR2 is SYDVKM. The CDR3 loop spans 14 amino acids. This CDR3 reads CASSWAPVNTEAFF. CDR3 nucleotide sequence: TGTGCCAGCAGTTGGGCCCCAGTGAACACTGAAGCTTTCTTT.

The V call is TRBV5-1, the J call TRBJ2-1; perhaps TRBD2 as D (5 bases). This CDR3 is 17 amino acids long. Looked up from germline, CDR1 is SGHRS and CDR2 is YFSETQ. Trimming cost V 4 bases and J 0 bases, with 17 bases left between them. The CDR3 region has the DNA TGCGCCAGCAGCGGGTTTAGCGCGACGAGCTCCTACAATGAGCAGTTCTTC. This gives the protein CASSGFSATSSYNEQFF.

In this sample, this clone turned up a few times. CDR3 sequence: CAWSVGLKFRETQYF. Written as DNA, the CDR3 is TGTGCCTGGAGTGTCGGACTGAAATTCCGGGAGACCCAGTACTTC. The V gene is TRBV30, the J gene TRBJ2-5, with a possible D match to TRBD2 (5 bases). V was shortened by 0 bases and J by 5 bases, with 16 bases between the two germline ends. The germline V gene has CDR1 GTSNPN and CDR2 SVGIG (reference sequence). This CDR3 contains 15 residues.

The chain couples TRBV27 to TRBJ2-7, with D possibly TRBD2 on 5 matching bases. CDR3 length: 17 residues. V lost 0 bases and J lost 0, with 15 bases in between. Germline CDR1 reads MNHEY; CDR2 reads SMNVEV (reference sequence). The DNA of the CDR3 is TGTGCCAGCAGTTTATCTTTAGGAGCGGAGATCTCCTACGAGCAGTACTTC. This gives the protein CASSLSLGAEISYEQYF.

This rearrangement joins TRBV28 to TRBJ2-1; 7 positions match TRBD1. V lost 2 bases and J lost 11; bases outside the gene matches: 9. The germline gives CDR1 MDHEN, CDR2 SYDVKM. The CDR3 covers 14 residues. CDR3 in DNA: TGTGCCAGCAGTTTACTAGGGACAGACCGAAAGCAGTTCTTC. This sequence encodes CASSLLGTDRKQFF.

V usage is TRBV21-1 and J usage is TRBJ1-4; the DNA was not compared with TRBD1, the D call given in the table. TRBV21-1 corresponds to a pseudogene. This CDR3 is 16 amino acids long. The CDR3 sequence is CASSKTRTGWNEKLFF. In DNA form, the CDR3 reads TGTGCCAGCAGCAAAACCCGGACAGGGTGGAATGAAAAACTGTTTTTT.

The CDR3 region has the DNA TGTGCCAGCACCTCGAGGCTCTATGGCTACACCTTC. The encoded protein is CASTSRLYGYTF. V and J are TRBV7-9 and TRBJ1-2; no clear D gene. CDR1 and CDR2 (germline): SEHNR, FQNEAQ (reference sequence). The CDR3 sequence is 12 residues long. The V gene lost 7 bases and the J gene lost 4 bases, with 10 bases spanning the gap.

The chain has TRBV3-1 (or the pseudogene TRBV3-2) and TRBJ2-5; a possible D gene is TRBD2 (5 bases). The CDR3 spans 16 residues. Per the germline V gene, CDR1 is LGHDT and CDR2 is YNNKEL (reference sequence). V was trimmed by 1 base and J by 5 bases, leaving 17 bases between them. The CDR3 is CASSQGAGSGWETQYF. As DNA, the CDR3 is TGTGCCAGCAGCCAAGGAGCAGGTTCGGGGTGGGAGACCCAGTACTTC.

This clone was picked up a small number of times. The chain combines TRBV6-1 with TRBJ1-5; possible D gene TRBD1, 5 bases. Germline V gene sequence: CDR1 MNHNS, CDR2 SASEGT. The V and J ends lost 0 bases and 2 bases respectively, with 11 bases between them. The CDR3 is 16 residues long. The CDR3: CASSEAPGGGNQPQHF. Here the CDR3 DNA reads TGTGCCAGCAGTGAAGCGCCGGGGGGTGGCAATCAGCCCCAGCATTTT.

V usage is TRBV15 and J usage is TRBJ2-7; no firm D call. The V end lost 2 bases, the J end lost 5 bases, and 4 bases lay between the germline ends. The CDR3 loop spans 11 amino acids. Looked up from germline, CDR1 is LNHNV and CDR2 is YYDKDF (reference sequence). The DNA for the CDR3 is TGTGCCACCAGCAGACTCGACGAGCAGTACTTC. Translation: CATSRLDEQYF.

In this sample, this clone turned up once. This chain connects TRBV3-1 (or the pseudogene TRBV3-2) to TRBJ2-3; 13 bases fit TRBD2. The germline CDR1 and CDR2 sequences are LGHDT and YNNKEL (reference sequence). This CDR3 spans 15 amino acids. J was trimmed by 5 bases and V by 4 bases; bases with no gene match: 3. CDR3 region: CASSRGLAGVDTQYF. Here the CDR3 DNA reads TGTGCCAGCAGCCGCGGACTAGCGGGAGTAGATACGCAGTATTTT.

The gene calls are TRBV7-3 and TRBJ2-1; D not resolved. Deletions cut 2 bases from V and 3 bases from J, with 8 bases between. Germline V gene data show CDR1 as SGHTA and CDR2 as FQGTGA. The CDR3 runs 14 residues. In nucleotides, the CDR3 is TGTGCCAGCAGCTTAGACGGAGACTACAATGAGCAGTTCTTC. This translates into CASSLDGDYNEQFF.

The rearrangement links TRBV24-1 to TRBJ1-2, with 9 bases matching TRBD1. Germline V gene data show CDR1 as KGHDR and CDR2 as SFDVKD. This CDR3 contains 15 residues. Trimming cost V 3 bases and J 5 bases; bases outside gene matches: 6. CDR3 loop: CATSDADRGEYGYTF. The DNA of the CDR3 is TGTGCCACCAGTGATGCGGACAGGGGAGAGTATGGCTACACCTTC.

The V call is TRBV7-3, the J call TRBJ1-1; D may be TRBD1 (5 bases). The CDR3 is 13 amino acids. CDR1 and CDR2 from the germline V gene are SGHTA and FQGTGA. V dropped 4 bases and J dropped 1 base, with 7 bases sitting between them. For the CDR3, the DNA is TGTGCCAGCAGCTCGCAGGGGAACACTGAAGCTTTCTTT. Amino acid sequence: CASSSQGNTEAFF.

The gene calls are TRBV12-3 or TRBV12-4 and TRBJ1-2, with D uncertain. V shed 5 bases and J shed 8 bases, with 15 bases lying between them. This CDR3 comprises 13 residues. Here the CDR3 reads CASSPRVWGGYTF. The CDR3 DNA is TGTGCCAGCAGTCCGAGGGTGTGGGGAGGCTACACCTTC.

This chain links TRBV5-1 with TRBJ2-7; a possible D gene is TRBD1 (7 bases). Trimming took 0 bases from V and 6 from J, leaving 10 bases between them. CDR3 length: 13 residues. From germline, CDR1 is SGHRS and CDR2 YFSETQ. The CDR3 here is CASSLAGGLEQYF. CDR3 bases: TGCGCCAGCAGCTTGGCAGGGGGACTCGAGCAGTACTTC.

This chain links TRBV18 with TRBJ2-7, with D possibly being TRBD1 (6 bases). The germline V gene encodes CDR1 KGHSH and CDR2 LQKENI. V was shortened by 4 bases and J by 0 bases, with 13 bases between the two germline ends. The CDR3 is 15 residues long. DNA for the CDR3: TGTGCCAGCTCACTCCTCCCGACAGGCTCCTACGAGCAGTACTTC. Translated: CASSLLPTGSYEQYF.

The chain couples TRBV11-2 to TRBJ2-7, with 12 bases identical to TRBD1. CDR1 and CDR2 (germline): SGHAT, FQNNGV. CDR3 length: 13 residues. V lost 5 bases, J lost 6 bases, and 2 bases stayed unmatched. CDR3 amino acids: CASSGTGGLEQYF. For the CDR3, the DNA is TGTGCCAGCAGCGGGACAGGGGGCCTCGAGCAGTACTTC.

The CDR3 DNA reads as TGTGCCAGCTCCCAACAGGGAACTAATGAAAAACTGTTTTTT. Protein: CASSQQGTNEKLFF. The chain recombines TRBV18 with TRBJ1-4, with a weak D call TRBD1 (6 bases). Trimming shortened V by 6 bases and J by 1 base, and 9 bases separated the two germline ends. Germline V gives CDR1 KGHSH, CDR2 LQKENI. This CDR3 comprises 14 residues.

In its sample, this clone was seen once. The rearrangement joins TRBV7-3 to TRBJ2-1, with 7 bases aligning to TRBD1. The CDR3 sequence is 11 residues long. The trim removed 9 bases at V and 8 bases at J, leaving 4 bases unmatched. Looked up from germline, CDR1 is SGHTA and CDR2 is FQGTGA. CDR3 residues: CASRTGDEQFF. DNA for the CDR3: TGTGCCAGTAGAACAGGGGATGAGCAGTTCTTC.

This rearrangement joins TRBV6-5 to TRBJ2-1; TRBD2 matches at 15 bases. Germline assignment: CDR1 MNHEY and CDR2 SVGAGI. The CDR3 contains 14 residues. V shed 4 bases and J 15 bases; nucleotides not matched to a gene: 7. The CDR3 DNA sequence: TGTGCCAGCAGTTCCCGGACTAGCGGGAGGGCATGGTTCTTC. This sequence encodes CASSSRTSGRAWFF.

The CDR3 DNA sequence: TGTGCCAGCAGTCCGTTGTATCAGCCCCAGCATTTT. This encodes CASSPLYQPQHF. This chain uses TRBV6-5 with TRBJ1-5; D is unclear. Trimming took off 5 bases at V and 5 bases at J, with 7 bases between the two ends. The CDR3 consists of 12 residues. Germline loops: CDR1 MNHEY, CDR2 SVGAGI.

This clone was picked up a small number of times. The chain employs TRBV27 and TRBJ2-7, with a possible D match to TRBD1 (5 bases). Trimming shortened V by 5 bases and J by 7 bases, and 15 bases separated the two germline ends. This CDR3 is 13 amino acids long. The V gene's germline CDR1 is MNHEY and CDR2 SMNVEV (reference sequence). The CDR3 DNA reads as TGTGCCAGCAGTCACCATGTACAGGTTGAGCAGTACTTC. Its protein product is CASSHHVQVEQYF.

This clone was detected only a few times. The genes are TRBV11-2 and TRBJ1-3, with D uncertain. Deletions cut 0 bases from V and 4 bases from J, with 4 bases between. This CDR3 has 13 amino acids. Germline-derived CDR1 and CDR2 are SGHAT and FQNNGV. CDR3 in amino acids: CASSLDRGNTIYF. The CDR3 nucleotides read TGTGCCAGCAGCTTAGACAGGGGAAACACCATATATTTT. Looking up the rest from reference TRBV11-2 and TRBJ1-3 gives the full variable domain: EAGVAQSPRYKIIEKRQSVAFWCNPISGHATLYWYQQILGQGPKLLIQFQNNGVVDDSQLPKDRFSAERLKGVDSTLKIQPAKLEDSAVYLCASSLDRGNTIYFGEGSWLTVV.

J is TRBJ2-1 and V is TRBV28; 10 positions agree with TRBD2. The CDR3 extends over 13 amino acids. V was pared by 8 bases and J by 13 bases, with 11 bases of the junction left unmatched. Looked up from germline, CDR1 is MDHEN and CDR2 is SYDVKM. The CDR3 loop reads CASGKAGGPAQFF. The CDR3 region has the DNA TGTGCCAGCGGAAAAGCGGGAGGGCCTGCCCAGTTCTTC.

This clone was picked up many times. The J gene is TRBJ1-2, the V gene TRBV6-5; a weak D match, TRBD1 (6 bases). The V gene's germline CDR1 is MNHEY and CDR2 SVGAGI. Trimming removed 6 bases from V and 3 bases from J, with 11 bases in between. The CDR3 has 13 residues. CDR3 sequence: CASSGGRDYGYTF. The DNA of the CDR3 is TGTGCCAGCAGCGGGGGGCGGGACTATGGCTACACCTTC.

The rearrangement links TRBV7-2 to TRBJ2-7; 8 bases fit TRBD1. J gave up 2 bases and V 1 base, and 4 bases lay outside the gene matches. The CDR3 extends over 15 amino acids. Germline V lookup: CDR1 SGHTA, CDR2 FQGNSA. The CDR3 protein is CASSLGQGSTYEQYF. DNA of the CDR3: TGTGCCAGCAGCTTAGGACAGGGGTCCACCTACGAGCAGTACTTC.